The 6 T cell receptor beta chains below were found in one sample sequenced in a study of PD-1 blockade in classical Hodgkin lymphoma. All patients experienced relapse after autologous stem cell transplantation, and brentuximab vedotin exposure was variable. Method: immunoSEQ multiplex PCR; TCRdb's copy keeps in-frame clones and lacks some. The data hold 35,000 to 45,000 clones, with under 75% observed a single time. Specimen: peripheral blood mononuclear cells (PBMCs), collected before the second cycle of nivolumab. These receptors were taken from a human donor with classical Hodgkin lymphoma.

The V and J genes are TRBV20-1 and TRBJ1-1; D gene unclear. Deletions cut 7 bases from V and 1 base from J, with 7 bases between. The CDR3 consists of 11 residues. CDR1 is DFQATT and CDR2 is SNEGSKA in the germline V gene (reference sequence). For the CDR3, the DNA is TGCAGTGGGGCCCCGAACACTGAAGCTTTCTTT. Translated: CSGAPNTEAFF.

The V and J genes are TRBV21-1 and TRBJ1-2. TRBV21-1 is marked as a pseudogene. CDR3 length: 15 amino acids. CDR3 amino acids: CASSKASSSNYGYTF. The CDR3 DNA reads as TGTGCCAGCAGCAAAGCGAGCAGCTCGAACTATGGCTACACCTTC.

The chain is built from TRBV7-9 and TRBJ2-6, with D perhaps matching TRBD1 (5 bases). Trimming took off 3 bases at V and 1 base at J, with 7 bases between the two ends. This CDR3 has 15 amino acids. Germline V gives CDR1 SEHNR, CDR2 FQNEAQ (reference sequence). The CDR3 DNA sequence: TGTGCCAGCAGCTTCCAGGGTTCTGGGGCCAACGTCCTGACTTTC. Protein: CASSFQGSGANVLTF.

The gene calls are TRBV5-1 and TRBJ2-7, with 8 positions matching TRBD1. Germline assignment: CDR1 SGHRS and CDR2 YFSETQ. The CDR3 spans 14 residues. J was trimmed by 6 bases and V by 3 bases; bases with no gene match: 8. In DNA, the CDR3 is TGCGCCAGCAGCTCGGACAGGGAGCGGTCCGAGCAGTACTTC. Translation gives CASSSDRERSEQYF.

The rearrangement links TRBV28 to TRBJ2-3, with TRBD1 as a possible D gene (5 bases). V dropped 5 bases and J dropped 6 bases, with 18 bases sitting between them. This CDR3 has 15 amino acids. The germline V gene encodes CDR1 MDHEN and CDR2 SYDVKM. As DNA, the CDR3 is TGTGCCAGCAGTCCCCCCGACAGCCCAGACGATACGCAGTATTTT. Amino acids: CASSPPDSPDDTQYF. Looking up the rest from reference TRBV28 and TRBJ2-3 gives the full variable domain: DVKVTQSSRYLVKRTGEKVFLECVQDMDHENMFWYRQDPGLGLRLIYFSYDVKMKEKGDIPEGYSVSREKKERFSLILESASTNQTSMYLCASSPPDSPDDTQYFGPGTRLTVL.

Only a few counts were recorded for this clone. This rearrangement joins TRBV7-3 to TRBJ1-3, with D maybe TRBD1 (5 bases). CDR3 length: 15 residues. Germline CDR1 SGHTA, CDR2 FQGTGA. Trimming took off 5 bases at V and 4 bases at J, with 15 bases between the two ends. The CDR3 sequence is CASSIQGGGGNTIYF. In DNA form, the CDR3 reads TGTGCCAGCAGCATCCAGGGAGGAGGGGGAAACACCATATATTTT.